This section outlines one TCR beta chain sequence together with its context. Its target is unknown. The data belong to a study of T cells in localized non-small cell lung cancer. Germline V lookup: CDR1 MNHNY, CDR2 SVGAGI (reference sequence). This CDR3 has 12 residues. V lost 5 bases to trimming and J lost 4 bases; unmatched junction nucleotides: 2. Study observations and caveats: Longer overall survival accompanied higher blood T cell density. Heterogeneity stays possible, as sequencing covered only one tumor region. Appearing in adjacent lung were a median about 57 of the top 100 tumor clones. Uninvolved adjacent lung showed the highest T cell clonality, exceeding tumor.

Data came from immunoSEQ multiplex PCR; TCRdb stores just in-frame clones and leaves some out. This table holds 30,000 or so clones, 92% found once. Here the sequenced sample was peripheral blood mononuclear cells, taken before any cancer treatment. The clonotype comes from a woman aged 40 to 75 with stage III lung adenocarcinoma. The gene calls are TRBV6-6 and TRBJ2-7; 7 bases fit TRBD2. The CDR3 DNA reads as TGTGCCAGCAGTCCCGGGGGGTACGAGCAGTACTTC. Translating gives CASSPGGYEQYF.